The 26 T cell receptor beta chains below come from one sample, sequenced in a study of spatial heterogeneity in lung cancer. From the 5' RACE reads, TCRdb called clonotypes with MiXCR, one entry per CDR3 protein. Of tens of thousands of distinct CDR3 sequences in the sample, about an eighth are singletons; the top ten hold more than 7%. Time point given: sample taken at primary tumor resection. The sequenced material consisted of unsorted whole RNA from tumor, nontumor lung or frozen PBMC. This material consisted of PBMCs, taken at surgery. Every receptor here comes from a male donor with early-stage non-small cell lung cancer.

The chain employs TRBV20-1 and TRBJ2-3; D remains unclear. With 0 bases removed from V and 0 bases from J, the gap between germline ends came to 13 bases. The CDR3 has 16 amino acids. Germline CDR1 is DFQATT and CDR2 is SNEGSKA (reference sequence). This chain's CDR3 is CSARDLAGTSTDTQYF. The CDR3 coding sequence is TGCAGTGCTAGAGATTTGGCTGGTACTAGCACAGATACGCAGTATTTT.

This clonotype was seen a few times. The J gene is TRBJ2-3, the V gene TRBV7-3; maybe TRBD2 (6 bases). The CDR3 consists of 15 residues. The germline V gene encodes CDR1 SGHTA and CDR2 FQGTGA. V was pared by 2 bases and J by 4 bases, with 13 bases between. For the CDR3, the DNA is TGTGCCAGCAGCTTAGACTCGGGAGTTTCAGATACGCAGTATTTT. Translating gives CASSLDSGVSDTQYF.

This clonotype rates as medium-sized. The V gene is TRBV29-1, the J gene TRBJ2-7; D is possibly TRBD1 (5 bases). This CDR3 spans 13 amino acids. Germline CDR1 SQVTM, CDR2 ANQGSEA. V lost 5 bases and J lost 12, with 23 bases in between. This CDR3 reads CSVSTGDSYIVYF. CDR3 DNA: TGCAGCGTTTCCACAGGAGACAGCTATATAGTGTACTTC.

The V and J genes are TRBV28 and TRBJ1-2, with 11 bases fitting TRBD1. CDR1 and CDR2 (germline): MDHEN, SYDVKM. CDR3 length: 13 residues. V trimming: 6 bases; J trimming: 8 bases; junction bases outside the gene matches: 5. The CDR3, as DNA: TGTGCCAGCAGCGGACAGGGGGCGGAGGGCTACACCTTC. Its translation: CASSGQGAEGYTF.

This clonotype was detected ten times or more. The V and J genes are TRBV11-3 and TRBJ1-1; D is uncertain. The CDR3 contains 13 residues. From germline, CDR1 is SGHNT and CDR2 YENEEA. V was shortened by 5 bases and J by 5 bases, with 12 bases between the two germline ends. The CDR3 loop is CASSLSTGTEAFF. The CDR3 nucleotides read TGTGCCAGCAGCCTTTCAACCGGGACTGAAGCTTTCTTT.

This clonotype was found many times. The chain carries TRBV7-8 and TRBJ2-1; 7 nucleotides agree with TRBD1. This CDR3 region has 17 residues. Germline assignment: CDR1 SGHVS and CDR2 FQNEAQ. Trimming took 4 bases from V and 0 from J; bases not matched to a gene: 9. Written as DNA, the CDR3 is TGTGCCAGCAGCTCAAGGGGGCTAGGGGGCTCCTACAATGAGCAGTTCTTC. As protein: CASSSRGLGGSYNEQFF.

For this clonotype: A read error may account for a junction end that differs from germline. This chain links TRBV5-4 with TRBJ2-6; perhaps TRBD1 as D (6 bases). Germline V gene lookup returns CDR1 SGHNT and CDR2 YYREEE (reference sequence). The CDR3 consists of 16 residues. CDR3 nucleotides: TGTGCCAGCAGCTTGAAACAGGGTCACGGGGCCAATGTCCTGACTTTC. This codes for CASSLKQGHGANVLTF.

CDR3 sequence: CASRNRVDEAFF. The CDR3 DNA follows: TGTGCCAGTAGAAACAGGGTGGACGAAGCTTTCTTT. The rearrangement uses TRBV27 and TRBJ1-1, with a possible D match to TRBD1 (6 bases). The V end lost 9 bases, the J end lost 8 bases, and 16 bases lay between the germline ends. Germline loops: CDR1 MNHEY, CDR2 SMNVEV (reference sequence). CDR3 length equals 12 residues.

The sample holds a few counts of this clonotype. The V call is TRBV6-2 or TRBV6-3, the J call TRBJ2-1; 7 nucleotides line up with TRBD1. The V and J ends lost 6 bases and 5 bases, in that order; junction bases with no gene match: 10. From germline, CDR1 is MNHEY and CDR2 SVGEGT. The CDR3 totals 15 residues. CDR3 in DNA: TGTGCCAGCAGCCCACTCGGGACAGACAACAATGAGCAGTTCTTC. This gives the protein CASSPLGTDNNEQFF.

This clonotype has ten or more counts. One end of the junction does not line up with germline, which may come from a read error. CDR3 residues: CSAGTSGSGTAF. CDR3 bases: TGCAGCGCCGGGACTAGCGGGAGTGGCACTGCCTTC. J is TRBJ2-1 and V is TRBV29-1, with TRBD2 identical over 14 bases. Germline CDR1 SQVTM, CDR2 ANQGSEA. The CDR3 totals 12 residues.

The chain combines TRBV7-9 with TRBJ2-7; tentatively, D is TRBD2 (5 bases). V was trimmed by 5 bases and J by 2 bases, leaving 13 bases between them. The length of the CDR3 is 14 residues. The germline gives CDR1 SEHNR, CDR2 FQNEAQ (reference sequence). The CDR3 DNA reads as TGTGCCAGCAGCGGACTCGGGCCGCCCTACGAGCAGTACTTC. This gives the protein CASSGLGPPYEQYF.

This chain uses TRBV20-1 with TRBJ1-1; D unresolved. Deletions cut 0 bases from V and 2 bases from J, with 13 bases between. The germline gives CDR1 DFQATT, CDR2 SNEGSKA (reference sequence). CDR3 length: 15 residues. CDR3 bases: TGCAGTGCTAGAGATTCCGGACGGCAAAACACTGAAGCTTTCTTT. Protein: CSARDSGRQNTEAFF.

This clonotype was recorded many times. J is TRBJ2-6 and V is TRBV6-2 or TRBV6-3, with a tentative D call TRBD1 (5 bases). CDR3 length equals 15 residues. Germline V gene lookup returns CDR1 MNHEY and CDR2 SVGEGT. Trimming took 7 bases from V and 2 from J, leaving 12 bases between them. CDR3 DNA: TGTGCCAGCAATCGACAGTTAGCTGGGGCCAACGTCCTGACTTTC. This encodes CASNRQLAGANVLTF.

This clonotype was counted many times. The rearrangement links TRBV5-4 to TRBJ2-7; 9 nucleotides line up with TRBD1. This CDR3 comprises 14 residues. Per germline, CDR1 SGHNT and CDR2 YYREEE (reference sequence). The V and J ends lost 5 bases and 3 bases, in that order; junction bases with no gene match: 6. The chain's CDR3 is CASSLSTGGYEQYF. DNA for the CDR3: TGTGCCAGCAGTCTTTCGACAGGGGGCTACGAGCAGTACTTC. Together with reference TRBV5-4 and TRBJ2-7, the CDR3 gives the full variable domain: ETGVTQSPTHLIKTRGQQVTLRCSSQSGHNTVSWYQQALGQGPQFIFQYYREEENGRGNFPPRFSGLQFPNYSSELNVNALELDDSALYLCASSLSTGGYEQYFGPGTRLTVT.

This clonotype was seen a few times. The rearrangement joins TRBV7-9 to TRBJ2-2; TRBD2 agrees at 8 bases. Germline V CDR1 and CDR2: SEHNR, FQNEAQ (reference sequence). Losses at the gene ends were 3 bases for V and 5 bases for J; bases not matched to a gene: 5. The CDR3 has 15 residues. CDR3 residues: CASSFTGGPTGELFF. In DNA form, the CDR3 reads TGTGCCAGCAGCTTCACGGGAGGGCCAACCGGGGAGCTGTTTTTT.

This clonotype came up many times. The chain employs TRBV4-1 and TRBJ2-7; 10 bases agree with TRBD2. Germline values: CDR1 MGHRA, CDR2 YSYEKL. V shed 2 bases, J shed 7 bases, and the junction held 11 bases outside the gene matches. The CDR3 runs to 16 residues. This chain's CDR3 is CASSQSTSGNAREQYF. The CDR3 nucleotides are TGCGCCAGCAGCCAAAGCACTAGCGGGAACGCACGGGAGCAGTACTTC.

This clonotype was observed many times. The chain recombines TRBV20-1 with TRBJ1-2; D is undetermined. The V end was cut by 3 bases, the J end by 7 bases, with 12 bases between. The CDR3 is 12 amino acids. The germline gives CDR1 DFQATT, CDR2 SNEGSKA (reference sequence). This chain's CDR3 is CSASGSVLGYTF. The DNA of the CDR3 is TGCAGTGCTAGTGGTTCCGTGCTTGGCTACACCTTC.

The CDR3 DNA is TGCAGTGCTAGAGAGGACAGGCTATCTGAAGCTTTCTTT. Translation: CSAREDRLSEAFF. V gene TRBV20-1 combines with J gene TRBJ1-1, with 7 nucleotides matching TRBD1. J lost 6 bases, V lost 0 bases, and 4 bases had no gene match. The CDR3 totals 13 residues. Looked up from germline, CDR1 is DFQATT and CDR2 is SNEGSKA (reference sequence).

This clonotype was counted a few times. V usage is TRBV2 and J usage is TRBJ1-4; 9 bases agree with TRBD1. Germline V gives CDR1 SNHLY, CDR2 FYNNEI. With 8 bases clipped from V and 7 bases from J, the junction kept 8 bases outside the gene matches. This CDR3 region has 14 residues. The CDR3 protein is CASGEQGAREKLFF. The CDR3 nucleotides are TGTGCCAGCGGAGAACAGGGGGCGCGTGAAAAACTGTTTTTT.

This clonotype was seen ten or more times. The V call is TRBV7-2, the J call TRBJ2-2; D is unclear. V lost 1 base and J lost 4, with 10 bases in between. The CDR3 runs 15 residues. Looked up from germline, CDR1 is SGHTA and CDR2 is FQGNSA. CDR3 in amino acids: CASSLGTARTGELFF. The CDR3, as DNA: TGTGCCAGCAGCTTAGGCACAGCTCGCACCGGGGAGCTGTTTTTT.

This clonotype was observed a handful of times. V and J are TRBV5-1 and TRBJ2-2; D possibly matches TRBD1 or TRBD2 (5 bases each). The CDR3 contains 16 residues. Germline V CDR1 and CDR2: SGHRS, YFSETQ. Trimming pared 4 bases from V and 3 bases from J, leaving 16 bases between. CDR3 in DNA: TGCGCCAGCAGCCAGGGACCTCATATCCACACCGGGGAGCTGTTTTTT. Translating gives CASSQGPHIHTGELFF.

This clonotype was detected a few times. This rearrangement joins TRBV5-1 to TRBJ2-5, with 11 bases identical to TRBD1. The CDR3 covers 15 residues. CDR1 is SGHRS, CDR2 YFSETQ, per germline. V lost 4 bases to trimming and J lost 4 bases; unmatched junction nucleotides: 6. This CDR3 is CASSGGTGGAETQYF. The CDR3 nucleotides are TGCGCCAGCAGCGGAGGGACAGGGGGAGCAGAGACCCAGTACTTC.

This clonotype has just a few counts. The V and J genes are TRBV7-9 and TRBJ2-3; 8 bases map to TRBD2. The CDR3 is made up of 15 amino acids. Germline V gene lookup returns CDR1 SEHNR and CDR2 FQNEAQ (reference sequence). V was pared by 3 bases and J by 6 bases, with 8 bases of the junction left unmatched. CDR3 residues: CASSFSGLASDTQYF. CDR3 DNA: TGTGCCAGCAGCTTTTCCGGACTAGCATCCGATACGCAGTATTTT.

This clonotype occurred many times. This sequence joins TRBV24-1 and TRBJ2-7; D might be TRBD2 (5 bases). The CDR3 loop spans 12 amino acids. The V and J ends lost 3 bases and 6 bases respectively, with 8 bases between them. Germline CDR1 and CDR2: KGHDR and SFDVKD. The CDR3 protein is CATSDLAGEQYF. CDR3 DNA: TGTGCCACCAGTGATCTGGCGGGCGAGCAGTACTTC.

This clonotype was observed a few times. The chain joins TRBV5-1 to TRBJ2-1, with 12 bases matching TRBD2. Germline values: CDR1 SGHRS, CDR2 YFSETQ. The CDR3 spans 14 residues. V shed 3 bases, J shed 7 bases, and the junction held 2 bases outside the gene matches. The CDR3 spells CASSSGLAGNEQFF. The CDR3 bases are TGCGCCAGCAGCTCGGGACTAGCGGGTAATGAGCAGTTCTTC.

This clonotype was observed a handful of times. The chain employs TRBV6-1 and TRBJ1-1; D gene unclear. Germline CDR1 and CDR2: MNHNS and SASEGT. The ends were cut back, 7 bases at V and 1 base at J, with 10 bases in the middle. The CDR3 has 13 amino acids. Here the CDR3 reads CASILAGNTEAFF. CDR3 sequence (DNA): TGTGCCAGCATCTTGGCAGGGAACACTGAAGCTTTCTTT.